Shown below are 23 T cell receptor beta chains from a single sample sequenced in a study of blood T cell repertoires in COVID-19. Data came from immunoSEQ multiplex PCR; TCRdb stores just in-frame clones and leaves some out. Here the sample spans around 340,000 clones, 86% being singletons. The sequenced sample consisted of peripheral blood. The receptors originated from a woman aged 60-75 years with COVID-19, enrolled during active disease.

This sequence joins TRBV5-1 and TRBJ2-1, with 7 bases that match TRBD2. The CDR3 length is 16 residues. The trim removed 4 bases at V and 3 bases at J, leaving 10 bases unmatched. Germline V gene lookup returns CDR1 SGHRS and CDR2 YFSETQ. CDR3 protein: CASSARPSGVYNEQFF. DNA for the CDR3: TGCGCCAGCAGCGCCCGGCCTAGCGGTGTCTACAATGAGCAGTTCTTC.

The genes are TRBV19 and TRBJ2-1, with D possibly being TRBD2 (6 bases). Trimming pared 4 bases from V and 0 bases from J, leaving 22 bases between. Looked up from germline, CDR1 is LNHDA and CDR2 is SQIVND (reference sequence). The CDR3 totals 19 residues. The CDR3 here is CASSTPGEGAGNSYNEQFF. In DNA form, the CDR3 reads TGTGCCAGTAGTACTCCAGGCGAGGGAGCGGGTAACTCCTACAATGAGCAGTTCTTC.

The chain combines TRBV18 with TRBJ1-5; D is undetermined. V shed 3 bases and J shed 0 bases, with 6 bases lying between them. The CDR3 contains 14 residues. Germline CDR1 KGHSH, CDR2 LQKENI. The chain's CDR3 is CASSPRYSNQPQHF. The CDR3 DNA reads TGTGCCAGCTCACCCAGATATAGCAATCAGCCCCAGCATTTT. The entire variable domain, with the rest obtained from reference TRBV18 and TRBJ1-5, is as follows: NAGVMQNPRHLVRRRGQEARLRCSPMKGHSHVYWYRQLPEEGLKFMVYLQKENIIDESGMPKERFSAEFPKEGPSILRIQQVVRGDSAAYFCASSPRYSNQPQHFGDGTRLSIL.

V usage is TRBV27 and J usage is TRBJ2-3, with TRBD2 identical over 12 bases. The CDR3 totals 15 residues. Germline CDR1 and CDR2: MNHEY and SMNVEV (reference sequence). V lost 5 bases, J lost 4 bases, and 4 bases stayed unmatched. DNA of the CDR3: TGTGCCAGCAGTCTAGCGGGGGGGCACGCAGATACGCAGTATTTT. This encodes CASSLAGGHADTQYF.

The CDR3 here is CASSRRQGKLFF. CDR3 in DNA: TGTGCCAGTAGTAGGCGGCAGGGAAAACTGTTTTTT. The V and J genes are TRBV19 and TRBJ1-4; perhaps TRBD1 as D (5 bases). The germline gives CDR1 LNHDA, CDR2 SQIVND (reference sequence). Trimming took off 4 bases at V and 10 bases at J, with 10 bases between the two ends. The CDR3 consists of 12 residues. Filled out from reference TRBV19 and TRBJ1-4, the complete variable domain reads DGGITQSPKYLFRKEGQNVTLSCEQNLNHDAMYWYRQDPGQGLRLIYYSQIVNDFQKGDIAEGYSVSREKKESFPLTVTSAQKNPTAFYLCASSRRQGKLFFGSGTQLSVL.

The J gene is TRBJ1-2, the V gene TRBV5-5, with D hard to call. The CDR3 is made up of 16 amino acids. Trimming cost V 0 bases and J 0 bases, with 12 bases left between them. Per the germline V gene, CDR1 is SGHKS and CDR2 is YYEKEE (reference sequence). The CDR3 DNA sequence: TGTGCCAGCAGCTTGGCTATCTCAGGCACTAACTATGGCTACACCTTC. Translation gives CASSLAISGTNYGYTF.

J is TRBJ1-1 and V is TRBV16; 8 bases are shared with TRBD1. J was trimmed by 1 base and V by 4 bases; bases with no gene match: 5. Germline V lookup: CDR1 KGHSY, CDR2 FQNENV. The CDR3 length is 15 residues. The CDR3 loop is CASSRSGTGNTEAFF. In nucleotides, the CDR3 is TGTGCCAGCAGCCGATCCGGGACAGGGAACACTGAAGCTTTCTTT.

The genes are TRBV4-3 and TRBJ1-2; 7 nucleotides match TRBD1. The V and J ends lost 4 bases and 7 bases, in that order; junction bases with no gene match: 6. The CDR3 consists of 13 residues. The germline CDR1 and CDR2 sequences are LGHNA and YSLEER. Here the CDR3 reads CASSPTGLSGYTF. Here the CDR3 DNA reads TGCGCCAGCAGCCCGACAGGGCTTTCTGGCTACACCTTC.

Here the CDR3 DNA reads TGTGCCAGCTCACCAACCAACGGTGTGGACTATGGCTACACCTTC. As protein: CASSPTNGVDYGYTF. J is TRBJ1-2 and V is TRBV18; D call uncertain. This CDR3 is built from 15 residues. Per the germline V gene, CDR1 is KGHSH and CDR2 is LQKENI. The ends were cut back, 2 bases at V and 3 bases at J, with 13 bases in the middle.

This clone was counted between two and nine times. The V gene is TRBV7-3, the J gene TRBJ1-1; D not resolved. The germline V gene has CDR1 SGHTA and CDR2 FQGTGA. V dropped 2 bases and J dropped 1 base, with 5 bases sitting between them. This CDR3 is 13 amino acids long. The CDR3 DNA reads TGTGCCAGCAGCTTAGAGCCGAACACTGAAGCTTTCTTT. Encoded protein: CASSLEPNTEAFF.

Details on this clone: A read error may produce the germline difference seen at one junction end. The V gene is TRBV6-5, the J gene TRBJ1-2; D gene unclear. This CDR3 contains 15 residues. Germline V gene data show CDR1 as MNHEY and CDR2 as SVGAGI. The chain's CDR3 is CASSDSLGQNYGYTF. CDR3 bases: TGTGCCAGCAGTGACTCCCTTGGGCAGAACTATGGCTACACCTTC.

The rearrangement uses TRBV7-6 and TRBJ1-5; D remains unclear. CDR1 is SGHVS and CDR2 is FNYEAQ in the germline V gene. This CDR3 comprises 14 residues. V lost 5 bases and J lost 0, with 8 bases in between. Written as DNA, the CDR3 is TGTGCCAGCAGCCCTGGGAGTAGCAATCAGCCCCAGCATTTT. It encodes CASSPGSSNQPQHF.

The rearrangement joins TRBV6-5 to TRBJ2-7, with D possibly matching TRBD2 (5 bases). Trimming pared 6 bases from V and 4 bases from J, leaving 16 bases between. From germline, CDR1 is MNHEY and CDR2 SVGAGI. The CDR3 has 14 amino acids. The CDR3 loop is CASSLVSVVYEQYF. The DNA of the CDR3 is TGTGCCAGCAGCCTCGTTAGCGTGGTGTACGAGCAGTACTTC.

V gene TRBV11-2 combines with J gene TRBJ1-1; D might be TRBD1 (6 bases). The CDR3 has 17 amino acids. V dropped 1 base and J dropped 5 bases, with 20 bases sitting between them. Germline values: CDR1 SGHAT, CDR2 FQNNGV. The CDR3 bases are TGTGCCAGCAGCTTAGCCCGGGGGGGCGCAGGAGGTACTGAAGCTTTCTTT. It translates to CASSLARGGAGGTEAFF.

This rearrangement joins TRBV7-2 to TRBJ1-2; 8 bases match TRBD1. With V trimmed by 2 bases and J by 0 bases, 8 bases remained unmatched. Germline V CDR1 and CDR2: SGHTA, FQGNSA. This CDR3 region has 17 residues. CDR3 loop: CASSLNRGAWANYGYTF. The CDR3 nucleotides read TGTGCCAGCAGCTTAAACAGGGGGGCATGGGCTAACTATGGCTACACCTTC.

This chain uses TRBV3-1 (or the pseudogene TRBV3-2) with TRBJ2-5; D possibly corresponds to TRBD2 (7 bases). Trimming removed 0 bases from V and 4 bases from J, with 9 bases in between. The CDR3 is made up of 14 amino acids. Germline assignment: CDR1 LGHDT and CDR2 YNNKEL (reference sequence). Written as DNA, the CDR3 is TGTGCCAGCAGCCAAGAGGGGGGGGCAGAGACCCAGTACTTC. Amino acids: CASSQEGGAETQYF.

This chain uses TRBV4-1 with TRBJ2-1; 8 bases map to TRBD2. The J segment lost 3 bases and the V segment lost 4 bases, leaving 11 bases of the junction unmatched. Germline CDR1 is MGHRA and CDR2 is YSYEKL. The CDR3 has 17 residues. In DNA, the CDR3 is TGCGCCAGCAGCCCGGGGGGGAAGGGACGGGTCTACAATGAGCAGTTCTTC. Its protein product is CASSPGGKGRVYNEQFF.

This clone was seen a single time. The V and J genes are TRBV2 and TRBJ1-3; 7 bases are shared with TRBD1. This CDR3 region has 13 residues. Germline loops: CDR1 SNHLY, CDR2 FYNNEI. V lost 5 bases to trimming and J lost 4 bases; unmatched junction nucleotides: 2. CDR3 sequence: CASSSGQGNTIYF. In DNA form, the CDR3 reads TGTGCCAGCAGTTCGGGACAGGGAAACACCATATATTTT.

Points on this clone: Other DNA sequences in this specimen translate into the identical CDR3. This chain uses TRBV30 with TRBJ1-5, with 9 bases aligning to TRBD1. The trim removed 1 base at V and 5 bases at J, leaving 0 bases unmatched. The CDR3 is 13 residues long. Germline V CDR1 and CDR2: GTSNPN, SVGIG (reference sequence). Here the CDR3 reads CAWSGQGDQPQHF. The DNA of the CDR3 is TGTGCCTGGAGTGGACAGGGGGATCAGCCCCAGCATTTT.

The chain has TRBV20-1 and TRBJ2-7; 8 nucleotides align to TRBD1. This CDR3 is built from 13 residues. Germline V CDR1 and CDR2: DFQATT, SNEGSKA (reference sequence). V was clipped by 3 bases and J by 8 bases; unmatched bases: 9. Written as DNA, the CDR3 is TGCAGTGCTAGTGCGGGACAGGCCAAGAAGCAGTACTTC. This gives the protein CSASAGQAKKQYF.

CDR3 in amino acids: CASSFSGASSYEQYF. CDR3 nucleotide sequence: TGTGCCAGCAGCTTTAGCGGGGCCAGCTCCTACGAGCAGTACTTC. V gene TRBV7-2 combines with J gene TRBJ2-7; 8 bases map to TRBD2. This CDR3 spans 15 amino acids. Germline V gene sequence: CDR1 SGHTA, CDR2 FQGNSA. V trimming: 3 bases; J trimming: 0 bases; junction bases outside the gene matches: 4.

CDR3 sequence: CAWDMNLNTEAFF. In nucleotides, the CDR3 is TGTGCCTGGGACATGAATCTGAACACTGAAGCTTTCTTT. This chain links TRBV30 with TRBJ1-1, with D hard to call. From germline, CDR1 is GTSNPN and CDR2 SVGIG (reference sequence). There are 13 residues in the CDR3. Trimming removed 5 bases at V and 0 bases at J, with 10 bases between.

The gene calls are TRBV2 and TRBJ1-6; no reliable D call. V was cut by 1 base and J by 7 bases, with 5 bases left in between. The CDR3 length is 13 residues. The germline gives CDR1 SNHLY, CDR2 FYNNEI. CDR3 in amino acids: CASSEDSNSPLHF. CDR3 bases: TGTGCCAGCAGTGAAGACAGCAATTCACCCCTCCACTTT.